The next 24 T cell receptor beta chains were all read from a single sample in a study of Graves' ophthalmopathy and Graves' hyperthyroidism. Using RNA transcripts, the TCR beta CDR3 regions were amplified. The first-round RT-PCR employed HTBI primers together with the Qiagen OneStep RT-PCR kit. A multiplex PCR was then performed as the second round. One entry per CDR3 protein, called by TCRdb with MiXCR from the multiplex PCR reads. Of over 45,000 distinct CDR3 sequences listed, about 50% are singletons. Material: peripheral blood. These receptors originate from an adult man with Graves' ophthalmopathy.

The chain is built from TRBV20-1 and TRBJ2-7; 10 nucleotides align to TRBD1. V lost 8 bases, J lost 5 bases, and 9 bases stayed unmatched. The germline CDR1 and CDR2 sequences are DFQATT and SNEGSKA (reference sequence). This CDR3 region has 13 residues. The CDR3 DNA reads as TGCAGTACACCGGGACAGGGGTACCACGAGCAGTACTTC. Encoded protein: CSTPGQGYHEQYF.

This sequence joins TRBV24-1 and TRBJ2-1; 10 bases line up with TRBD2. Germline loops: CDR1 KGHDR, CDR2 SFDVKD. There are 18 residues in the CDR3. V lost 2 bases, J lost 5 bases, and 11 bases stayed unmatched. This CDR3 is CATSDSPGLASNDNEQFF. The DNA of the CDR3 is TGTGCCACCAGTGATTCCCCGGGACTAGCGAGCAACGACAATGAGCAGTTCTTC.

This clonotype was counted many times. The chain links TRBV10-3 to TRBJ1-1; D not resolved. Germline lookup yields CDR1 ENHRY and CDR2 SYGVKD. The CDR3 totals 11 residues. V lost 2 bases and J 5 bases, leaving 3 bases between the germline ends. CDR3 sequence: CAISETTEAFF. CDR3 bases: TGTGCCATCAGTGAGACGACTGAAGCTTTCTTT.

This clonotype was seen at least ten times. This rearrangement joins TRBV6-6 to TRBJ2-7; 10 bases are shared with TRBD2. J lost 0 bases, V lost 6 bases, and 5 bases had no gene match. Germline CDR1 is MNHNY and CDR2 is SVGAGI (reference sequence). The CDR3 has 15 amino acids. The CDR3 DNA follows: TGTGCCAGCAGCCAGAGCGGGGGGGCCTCCTACGAGCAGTACTTC. This sequence encodes CASSQSGGASYEQYF.

This clonotype was counted at least ten times. The chain has TRBV20-1 and TRBJ2-2, with 9 bases identical to TRBD1. CDR1 is DFQATT, CDR2 SNEGSKA, per germline (reference sequence). Germline trimming cut 3 bases from V and 0 bases from J; bases unmatched to any gene: 5. The CDR3 has 16 residues. CDR3 in DNA: TGCAGTGCTAGGGAAAGACAGGGGGCGAACACCGGGGAGCTGTTTTTT. Translating gives CSARERQGANTGELFF.

In its sample, this clonotype was seen many times. CDR3 region: CASSSGDRSPYEQYF. CDR3 DNA sequence: TGCGCCAGCAGCTCTGGGGACAGAAGCCCCTACGAGCAGTACTTC. The chain has TRBV4-1 and TRBJ2-7, with 7 bases fitting TRBD1. The V segment lost 5 bases and the J segment 2 bases; nucleotides outside the gene matches: 9. The CDR3 loop spans 15 amino acids. CDR1 is MGHRA and CDR2 is YSYEKL in the germline V gene.

The chain links TRBV15 to TRBJ2-3; no reliable D call. Germline-derived CDR1 and CDR2 are LNHNV and YYDKDF (reference sequence). CDR3 size: 14 residues. V was trimmed by 5 bases and J by 0 bases, leaving 9 bases between them. The CDR3 nucleotides are TGTGCCACCAGCGTATCAGTTAGCACAGATACGCAGTATTTT. The encoded protein is CATSVSVSTDTQYF.

This sequence joins TRBV24-1 and TRBJ2-3, with D possibly TRBD2 on 5 matching bases. Germline-derived CDR1 and CDR2 are KGHDR and SFDVKD. This CDR3 comprises 14 residues. The CDR3 protein is CASGERTSTDTQYF. Written as DNA, the CDR3 is TGTGCTTCCGGCGAGCGGACTAGCACAGATACGCAGTATTTT.

The chain carries TRBV5-5 and TRBJ2-2; D is uncertain. Germline V gives CDR1 SGHKS, CDR2 YYEKEE (reference sequence). This CDR3 has 16 amino acids. V was trimmed by 2 bases and J by 2 bases, leaving 13 bases between them. The CDR3 region has the DNA TGTGCCAGCAGCTTTGGGTCAGGACCTAACACCGGGGAGCTGTTTTTT. This codes for CASSFGSGPNTGELFF.

The sample holds one count of this clonotype. Here the CDR3 omits its conserved ending phenylalanine or tryptophan, so a read error is the likely source. The limits of the CDR3 on the DNA are not certain, so only TCRdb's listed CDR3 is given. The rearrangement joins TRBV20-1 to TRBJ1-1. CDR1 is DFQATT, CDR2 SNEGSKA, per germline (reference sequence). The CDR3 is 10 residues long, counting both termini. This CDR3 is CSAKGGVLAG.

This clonotype occurred a few times. The chain links TRBV9 to TRBJ1-6; 7 nucleotides line up with TRBD1. Germline CDR1 SGDLS, CDR2 YYNGEE. J was trimmed by 5 bases and V by 4 bases; bases with no gene match: 6. The length of the CDR3 is 15 residues. CDR3 amino acids: CASSRRQGDNSPLHF. The CDR3 DNA sequence: TGTGCCAGCAGCCGTAGACAGGGCGATAATTCACCCCTCCACTTT.

This clonotype showed up many times. This chain joins TRBV6-2 or TRBV6-3 and TRBJ2-7; D is ambiguous. Germline V gives CDR1 MNHEY, CDR2 SVGEGT. V gave up 4 bases and J gave up 2 bases, with 9 bases separating them. The CDR3 consists of 13 residues. As DNA, the CDR3 is TGTGCCAGCAGTTGGGGTCTCGCCTACGAGCAGTACTTC. This translates into CASSWGLAYEQYF.

This clonotype has just one count. The V and J genes are TRBV12-3 or TRBV12-4 and TRBJ1-6; maybe TRBD1 (6 bases). V lost 5 bases and J 5 bases, leaving 10 bases between the germline ends. The CDR3 runs to 14 residues. In DNA form, the CDR3 reads TGTGCCAGCAGTCTACAGGGTCATAATTCACCCCTCCACTTT. This translates into CASSLQGHNSPLHF.

This sequence joins TRBV15 and TRBJ1-6, with a tentative D call TRBD1 (5 bases). The CDR3 loop spans 16 amino acids. V shed 0 bases and J shed 8 bases, with 14 bases lying between them. Germline CDR1 reads LNHNV; CDR2 reads YYDKDF (reference sequence). CDR3: CATSRDLGTGDSPLHF. The CDR3 nucleotides read TGTGCCACCAGCAGAGATCTGGGGACGGGGGATTCACCCCTCCACTTT.

The chain combines TRBV7-9 with TRBJ2-1; TRBD2 matches 11 bases. Germline V lookup: CDR1 SEHNR, CDR2 FQNEAQ (reference sequence). This CDR3 has 14 amino acids. J gave up 8 bases and V 1 base, and 1 base lay outside the gene matches. The CDR3 region is CASSLVSGRDEQFF. In nucleotides, the CDR3 is TGTGCCAGCAGCTTAGTTAGCGGGAGGGATGAGCAGTTCTTC.

This clonotype has just one count. The chain carries TRBV9 and TRBJ2-7; 10 bases fit TRBD2. V dropped 0 bases and J dropped 3; count of bases not matched to a gene: 3. The CDR3 consists of 15 residues. Germline V lookup: CDR1 SGDLS, CDR2 YYNGEE. This CDR3 reads CASSVGTSGYYEQYV. The CDR3 DNA reads as TGTGCCAGCAGCGTAGGGACTAGCGGTTACTACGAGCAGTACGTC.

This clonotype was seen ten or more times. This chain joins TRBV13 and TRBJ2-3, with 10 bases matching TRBD2. The CDR3 totals 16 residues. The V gene end was trimmed by 0 bases and the J gene end by 5 bases; junction bases not matched to a gene: 5. Per the germline V gene, CDR1 is PRHDT and CDR2 is FYEKMQ (reference sequence). The CDR3 loop is CASSLGSGGPGDTQYF. DNA for the CDR3: TGTGCCAGCAGCTTAGGTAGCGGGGGGCCGGGAGATACGCAGTATTTT.

This clonotype was picked up many times. The rearrangement links TRBV5-5 to TRBJ2-7; D ambiguous. The CDR3 consists of 13 residues. V was cut by 0 bases and J by 3 bases, with 7 bases left in between. Germline values: CDR1 SGHKS, CDR2 YYEKEE (reference sequence). The CDR3, as DNA: TGTGCCAGCAGCTTGGCTCCCCTCTACGAGCAGTACTTC. Amino acid sequence: CASSLAPLYEQYF.

The V gene is TRBV12-3 or TRBV12-4, the J gene TRBJ2-2, with D perhaps TRBD1 (6 bases). The V end lost 4 bases, the J end lost 8 bases, and 8 bases lay between the germline ends. The CDR3 is made up of 12 amino acids. CDR3 in DNA: TGTGCCAGCAGTTCCGGGACAGGGGAGCTGTTTTTT. It specifies CASSSGTGELFF.

Many counts were recorded for this clonotype. CDR3 bases: TGCAGTGCTGGAGGGGGGGCCGGGACAGGGAGCAGTGAGCAGTACTTC. It yields the protein CSAGGGAGTGSSEQYF. The V call is TRBV20-1, the J call TRBJ2-7; TRBD1 aligns across 9 bases. CDR3 size: 16 residues. CDR1 DFQATT and CDR2 SNEGSKA come from the germline V gene (reference sequence). Trimming cost V 5 bases and J 7 bases; bases outside gene matches: 18.

This clonotype was picked up many times. The V and J genes are TRBV12-5 and TRBJ2-3, with 8 bases matching TRBD1. Per germline, CDR1 LGHNT and CDR2 FRNRAP. The CDR3 runs 15 residues. The trim removed 2 bases at V and 4 bases at J, leaving 5 bases unmatched. CDR3 sequence (DNA): TGTGCTAGTGGTTTGAGCCAGGGGGCTTCAGATACGCAGTATTTT. Residues: CASGLSQGASDTQYF. The full variable domain, its missing parts supplied by reference TRBV12-5 and TRBJ2-3, is DARVTQTPRHKVTEMGQEVTMRCQPILGHNTVFWYRQTMMQGLELLAYFRNRAPLDDSGMPKDRFSAEMPDATLATLKIQPSEPRDSAVYFCASGLSQGASDTQYFGPGTRLTVL.

The rearrangement links TRBV2 to TRBJ1-2; D ambiguous. The CDR3 length is 19 residues. Trimming pared 2 bases from V and 5 bases from J, leaving 27 bases between. Germline CDR1 is SNHLY and CDR2 is FYNNEI. Here the CDR3 DNA reads TGTGCCAGCAGTGAACGAACGGCCCTTGATCAATCCGGCCTATATGGCTACACCTTC. Translation gives CASSERTALDQSGLYGYTF.

Turning to this clonotype: Just one base apart from a much larger clone, this may be a read error. The V and J genes are TRBV27 and TRBJ2-2; either TRBD1 or TRBD2 may supply D (5 bases each). Germline V gives CDR1 MNHEY, CDR2 SMNVEV (reference sequence). The CDR3 length is 16 residues. The CDR3 nucleotides are TGTGCCAGCAGTCCAGGTGCAGGCCAAGGGACCGGGGAGCTGTCTTTT. Amino acids: CASSPGAGQGTGELSF.

This clonotype was seen more than once but under ten times. This may come from a read error, since a much larger clone is one base off. The CDR3: CASSFRTAAYEQYF. Here the CDR3 DNA reads TGTGCCAGCAGCTTCAGGACAGCTGCCTACGAGCAGTACTTC. The V gene is TRBV3-1, the J gene TRBJ2-7, with D tentatively TRBD1 (6 bases). The CDR3 sequence is 14 residues long. The V gene's germline CDR1 is LGHDT and CDR2 YNNKEL (reference sequence). V was trimmed by 5 bases and J by 2 bases, leaving 13 bases between them.